Listed below are T cell receptor beta chains from one sample, sequenced in a study of blood T cell repertoires in COVID-19. The method was immunoSEQ multiplex PCR; TCRdb's version includes in-frame clones alone and lacks a portion of them. This repertoire shows 180,000 or so clones, roughly 84% found once; its top ten account for roughly 7%. Sample: PBMCs or T cells enriched from blood (not recorded which). The receptors shown here come from a man aged 35 to 55 who had recovered from COVID-19. Each CDR3 is given without its conserved first and last residue. Each record gives: J gene, V gene, CDR3 protein.

TRBJ2-5	TRBV30	AWSMGSQETQY
TRBJ2-2	TRBV6-5	ASRSGGGVTGELF
TRBJ2-2	TRBV19	ASSTQTGELF
TRBJ1-2	TRBV18	ASSPDRGNYGYT
TRBJ1-4	TRBV19	ASSKDRATNEKLF
TRBJ2-5	TRBV5-1	ASSFLGGGSYQETQY
TRBJ1-1	TRBV9	ASGRQGTTEAF
TRBJ1-4	TRBV7-9	ASSKPSGTGFEKLF
TRBJ2-5	TRBV5-4	ASSQMETQY
TRBJ1-1	TRBV4-1	ASSQDWFQGMSEAF
TRBJ2-7	TRBV6-5	ASTRTGQGGFEQY
TRBJ1-2	TRBV18	ASSPRQGIDNYGYT
TRBJ2-1	TRBV5-5	ASSLDGSYNEQF
TRBJ2-5	TRBV5-6	ASSFLTLETQY
TRBJ1-2	TRBV30	AWVVNNYGYT
TRBJ1-2	TRBV28	ATRQGRGYT
TRBJ2-5	TRBV19	ASSINLGVGETQY
TRBJ2-2	TRBV6-6	AVPRSGGAVTGELF
TRBJ2-7	TRBV3-1/TRBV3-2	ASSIRGGQTYEQY
TRBJ1-1	TRBV19	ASSIDQSEAF
TRBJ1-2	TRBV3-1/TRBV3-2	ASSQEEGTGVPVDYGYT
TRBJ2-5	TRBV7-9	ASSSGDRGYQETQY
TRBJ1-2	TRBV3-1/TRBV3-2	ASSQDGGSGGDYGYT
TRBJ2-5	TRBV21-1	AVPNLADSPPETQY
TRBJ1-2	TRBV12-3/TRBV12-4	ASSQTGASGYT
TRBJ1-4	TRBV7-8	ASSFRTGEGEKLF
TRBJ1-1	TRBV5-4	ASSEKGQLNTEAF
TRBJ1-1	TRBV30	AISPGGLATEAF
TRBJ1-2	TRBV9	ASSGQGSNYGYT
TRBJ1-5	TRBV19	ASSMWRSNQPQH
TRBJ2-7	TRBV11-2	ASSSPGRGYEQY
TRBJ2-3	TRBV6-1	ASSEDRGGSDTQY
TRBJ2-5	TRBV7-9	ASSPLEETQY
TRBJ1-1	TRBV5-1	ASSYGQNRMNTEAF
TRBJ1-6	TRBV7-2	ASSVKRGGIDSPLH